One and the same sample provided the 2 T cell receptor beta chains below, sequenced in a study of blood T cell repertoires in COVID-19. TCRdb's copy holds only in-frame clones and misses some; the assay was immunoSEQ multiplex PCR. The table has roughly 400,000 clones, 70% to 90% seen once. The sequencing input was PBMCs or T cells enriched from blood (not recorded which). These receptors originate from a woman between 18 and 29 years old who had been exposed to COVID-19.

The chain uses TRBV28 and TRBJ2-7; D might be TRBD1 (5 bases). The CDR3 is 13 residues long. Trimming took 5 bases from V and 4 from J, leaving 12 bases between them. CDR1 is MDHEN, CDR2 SYDVKM, per germline. CDR3 sequence (DNA): TGTGCCAGCAGTCCCCAGGGTAGATACGAGCAGTACTTC. The encoded protein is CASSPQGRYEQYF.

The J gene is TRBJ2-1, the V gene TRBV4-1; the match to TRBD2 covers 7 bases. CDR1 MGHRA and CDR2 YSYEKL come from the germline V gene. The CDR3 length is 11 residues. The J segment lost 9 bases and the V segment lost 8 bases, leaving 4 bases of the junction unmatched. The CDR3 sequence: CASRGEGEQFF. For the CDR3, the DNA is TGCGCCAGCCGGGGGGAGGGTGAGCAGTTCTTC.